This T cell receptor (beta chain) was captured in a study of vaccination and CD4 T cells after COVID-19. Noted treatment: approximately nine-day PBMC culture with coronavirus spike peptide pools or control peptides (ViraFEST assay). CD4+ T cells that had been cultured provided DNA sequenced with the Oncomine TCR Beta short-read assay. TCRdb analysed the PCR reads with MiXCR anew, one entry per CDR3 protein. The sample holds about 20,000 distinct CDR3 sequences; less than 75% are singletons and the top ten take around 7.8%. CDR1 LNHDA and CDR2 SQIVND come from the germline V gene (reference sequence). The germline V and J ends were trimmed by 7 bases and 8 bases, with 24 bases remaining between them. This CDR3 is built from 16 residues. The study, taken as a whole, reports: A median 86.3% of convalescent patients' SARS-CoV-2-reactive clones emerged only after vaccination.

This clonotype has more than one count but fewer than ten. Its antigen is not known. This chain links TRBV19 with TRBJ2-1; possibly TRBD1 for D (6 bases). The sequence was obtained from a human donor who had recovered from COVID-19. Sequenced: CD4+ T cells from blood, cultured in vitro. CDR3 protein: CASTKSGTRVRDEQFF. In DNA, the CDR3 is TGTGCCAGTACTAAATCCGGGACAAGAGTGAGGGATGAGCAGTTCTTC.